These T cell receptor beta chains were read from a single sample in a study of spatial heterogeneity in lung cancer. TCRdb used MiXCR to reprocess the 5' RACE reads, holding one entry per CDR3 protein. The sample consists of about 6,000 distinct CDR3 sequences, roughly 8% of them appearing once. The starting material was lung tumor tissue, obtained at surgery. Receptors originate from a female donor with early-stage non-small cell lung cancer. Each CDR3 is given with its conserved first and last residue. D genes are given only for firm matches. Clone size is shown for a subset of rows, as once, few, many or a class of expanded clone.

CDR3 DNA: TGCAGCGTTAACTACGCCACAGTGAACACTGAAGCTTTCTTT; CDR3 protein: CSVNYATVNTEAFF; clone size: medium-sized; V gene: TRBV29-1; CDR3 length: 14; J gene: TRBJ1-1; D gene: NA
CDR3 DNA: TGCGCCACCCCCTGCATTTGCTCCTACAATGAGCAGTTCTTC; CDR3 protein: CATPCICSYNEQFF; clone size: medium-sized; V gene: TRBV23-1; CDR3 length: 14; J gene: TRBJ2-1; D gene: NA
CDR3 DNA: TGCAGCGTTGTACCCGGGGCCAACGTCCTGACTTTC; CDR3 protein: CSVVPGANVLTF; clone size: many; V gene: TRBV29-1; CDR3 length: 12; J gene: TRBJ2-6; D gene: NA
CDR3 DNA: TGTGCCAGCAGTTACCTGAGACTAGCGGGCACCGGGGAGCTGTTTTTT; CDR3 protein: CASSYLRLAGTGELFF; clone size: medium-sized; V gene: TRBV6-6; CDR3 length: 16; J gene: TRBJ2-2; D gene: TRBD2
CDR3 DNA: TGTGCCAGCAGCTTCGGACGGATGGGTGGAAATCAGCCCCAGCATTTT; CDR3 protein: CASSFGRMGGNQPQHF; clone size: many; V gene: TRBV7-8; CDR3 length: 16; J gene: TRBJ1-5; D gene: NA
CDR3 DNA: TGTGCCAGCAGCCAAGACCTGGCAGGTTGGGCAGATACGCAGTATTTT; CDR3 protein: CASSQDLAGWADTQYF; clone size: many; V gene: TRBV14; CDR3 length: 16; J gene: TRBJ2-3; D gene: NA
CDR3 DNA: TGTGCCAGCAGCTCATCGCGGAACGAGGGGACCTACGAGCAGTACTTC; CDR3 protein: CASSSSRNEGTYEQYF; clone size: few; V gene: TRBV7-8; CDR3 length: 16; J gene: TRBJ2-7; D gene: NA
CDR3 DNA: TGTGCCAGCAGCAATCCCCGGGGCCCACTCACAGATACGCAGTATTTT; CDR3 protein: CASSNPRGPLTDTQYF; clone size: NA; V gene: TRBV7-2; CDR3 length: 16; J gene: TRBJ2-3; D gene: NA
CDR3 DNA: TGTGCTAGTGGTTCTGGACAGGGAGCAGATACGCAGTATTTT; CDR3 protein: CASGSGQGADTQYF; clone size: many; V gene: TRBV12-5; CDR3 length: 14; J gene: TRBJ2-3; D gene: TRBD1
CDR3 DNA: TGTGCCAGCAGCTGGTGGGTCGGGCGGGACGCCTACAATGAGCAGTTCTTC; CDR3 protein: CASSWWVGRDAYNEQFF; clone size: many; V gene: TRBV5-6; CDR3 length: 17; J gene: TRBJ2-1; D gene: NA
CDR3 DNA: TGTGCCAGCAGCCCACTAGGACCCTCGGAAGATACGCAGTATTTT; CDR3 protein: CASSPLGPSEDTQYF; clone size: many; V gene: TRBV4-2; CDR3 length: 15; J gene: TRBJ2-3; D gene: NA
CDR3 DNA: TGCAGCGTTGCCGGGACTAGCGTTGGTGAGCAGTTCTTC; CDR3 protein: CSVAGTSVGEQFF; clone size: medium-sized; V gene: TRBV29-1; CDR3 length: 13; J gene: TRBJ2-1; D gene: TRBD2
CDR3 DNA: TGTGCCAGCAGCTACGGACAGGGAGACCTAGGGATGAACACTGAAGCTTTCTTT; CDR3 protein: CASSYGQGDLGMNTEAFF; clone size: many; V gene: TRBV3-2; CDR3 length: 18; J gene: TRBJ1-1; D gene: NA
CDR3 DNA: TGTGCCAGCAGCTCGGTAAATCAGCCCCAGCATTTT; CDR3 protein: CASSSVNQPQHF; clone size: many; V gene: TRBV7-2; CDR3 length: 12; J gene: TRBJ1-5; D gene: NA
CDR3 DNA: TGTGCCAGCAGTCTCCACACAGATACGCAGTATTTT; CDR3 protein: CASSLHTDTQYF; clone size: NA; V gene: TRBV12-3/TRBV12-4; CDR3 length: 12; J gene: TRBJ2-3; D gene: NA
CDR3 DNA: TGTGCCATCAGTGAGACGGGAGTGGAGACCCAGTACTTC; CDR3 protein: CAISETGVETQYF; clone size: many; V gene: TRBV10-3; CDR3 length: 13; J gene: TRBJ2-5; D gene: NA
CDR3 DNA: TGTGCCAGCCACCAGGAGGGCGAGCAGTACTTC; CDR3 protein: CASHQEGEQYF; clone size: many; V gene: TRBV27; CDR3 length: 11; J gene: TRBJ2-7; D gene: NA
CDR3 DNA: TGCAGTGCTAGAGATGCGCTAGCGGCAGATACGCAGTATTTT; CDR3 protein: CSARDALAADTQYF; clone size: medium-sized; V gene: TRBV20-1; CDR3 length: 14; J gene: TRBJ2-3; D gene: TRBD2
CDR3 DNA: TGTGCCAGCAGCTTACCGGGGGGGGACGAGCAGTACTTC; CDR3 protein: CASSLPGGDEQYF; clone size: many; V gene: TRBV7-6; CDR3 length: 13; J gene: TRBJ2-7; D gene: TRBD2
CDR3 DNA: TGTGCCAGCAGTCCCTGGACTAGCGGGTTATACGAGCAGTACTTC; CDR3 protein: CASSPWTSGLYEQYF; clone size: large; V gene: TRBV28; CDR3 length: 15; J gene: TRBJ2-7; D gene: TRBD2
CDR3 DNA: TGTGCCAGCAGCTTAACAGGATCCACAGATACGCAGTATTTT; CDR3 protein: CASSLTGSTDTQYF; clone size: many; V gene: TRBV7-3; CDR3 length: 14; J gene: TRBJ2-3; D gene: NA
CDR3 DNA: TGTGCCAGCAGCCAGAGTACAGGGGGGCACACTGAAGCTTTCTTT; CDR3 protein: CASSQSTGGHTEAFF; clone size: many; V gene: TRBV14; CDR3 length: 15; J gene: TRBJ1-1; D gene: TRBD1
CDR3 DNA: TGCGCCAGCAGTGAAGAGGACAGCTCCTACGAGCAGTACTTC; CDR3 protein: CASSEEDSSYEQYF; clone size: medium-sized; V gene: TRBV10-2; CDR3 length: 14; J gene: TRBJ2-7; D gene: NA
CDR3 DNA: TGTGCCAGCAGCTCCAAAATACAAGTAAGATCCAACGTCCTGACTTTC; CDR3 protein: CASSSKIQVRSNVLTF; clone size: many; V gene: TRBV7-9; CDR3 length: 16; J gene: TRBJ2-6; D gene: NA
CDR3 DNA: TGTGCCAGCAGTCTGGTAGGGGGCGCTTCCAACGTCCTGACTTTC; CDR3 protein: CASSLVGGASNVLTF; clone size: many; V gene: TRBV14; CDR3 length: 15; J gene: TRBJ2-6; D gene: TRBD1
CDR3 DNA: TGCAGCGGGGGACAGGGATTCGACGAGCAGTACTTC; CDR3 protein: CSGGQGFDEQYF; clone size: NA; V gene: TRBV29-1; CDR3 length: 12; J gene: TRBJ2-7; D gene: TRBD1
CDR3 DNA: TGCGCCAGCAGACTGTCCGGTGGCACAGATACGCAGTATTTT; CDR3 protein: CASRLSGGTDTQYF; clone size: many; V gene: TRBV5-1; CDR3 length: 14; J gene: TRBJ2-3; D gene: NA
CDR3 DNA: TGTGCCACCAGTGATATGACAGGGACCACAGATACGCAGTATTTT; CDR3 protein: CATSDMTGTTDTQYF; clone size: many; V gene: TRBV24-1; CDR3 length: 15; J gene: TRBJ2-3; D gene: TRBD1